The 2 T cell receptor beta chains in this list originate from one sample, sequenced in a study of T cells in Graves' hyperthyroidism and ophthalmopathy. RNA transcripts yielded amplified TCR beta CDR3 regions. HTBI primers were the set used in a first-round RT-PCR of the TCR CDR3. TCRdb fed the multiplex PCR reads into MiXCR, producing one record per CDR3 protein. The sample yields roughly 240,000 distinct CDR3 sequences, around 24% seen once. The specimen was blood. The receptors were gathered from a woman aged 40 to 55 with Graves' ophthalmopathy.

In its sample, this clonotype was seen many times. The J gene is TRBJ2-7, the V gene TRBV12-3 or TRBV12-4; TRBD1 agrees at 9 bases. This CDR3 spans 15 amino acids. J lost 4 bases, V lost 3 bases, and 7 bases had no gene match. The CDR3 spells CASSFQVGTGYEQYF. For the CDR3, the DNA is TGTGCCAGCAGTTTCCAAGTCGGGACAGGGTACGAGCAGTACTTC.

At least ten counts were recorded for this clonotype. This chain connects TRBV6-4 to TRBJ2-7; TRBD2 is a possible D gene (5 bases). The CDR3 runs 16 residues. CDR1 MRHNA and CDR2 SNTAGT come from the germline V gene. V shed 2 bases and J shed 2 bases, with 16 bases lying between them. The CDR3 is CASSDPYGDRAYEQYF. CDR3 DNA: TGTGCCAGCAGTGACCCCTACGGGGATCGGGCCTACGAGCAGTACTTC.